The 5 T cell receptor beta chains below come from one sample, sequenced in a study of T cells expressing NK-cell markers. TCRdb reprocessed the 5' RACE reads and reports one entry per CDR3 protein, with no DNA. This repertoire comprises 150,000 to 160,000 distinct CDR3 sequences; its ten largest clones make up around 37%. Material: blood T cells: a sorted CD56 or NKG2C T cell subset, CD4+ or CD8+ T cells, or bulk PBMC T cells (not recorded which). The receptor set was obtained from a woman between 45 and 65 years old in good health.

This rearrangement joins TRBV19 to TRBJ2-2; TCRdb designates TRBD1, a call that cannot be tested without DNA. Germline lookup yields CDR1 LNHDA and CDR2 SQIVND (reference sequence). The length of the CDR3 is 15 residues. This chain's CDR3 is CANLPGTGNVRELFF.

The V call is TRBV11-3, the J call TRBJ2-2; TCRdb returns TRBD2, unconfirmable since there is no DNA. Germline V lookup: CDR1 SGHNT, CDR2 YENEEA. The CDR3 spans 15 residues. CDR3 protein: CASSHRGSNTGELFF. Filled out from reference TRBV11-3 and TRBJ2-2, the complete variable domain reads EAGVVQSPRYKIIEKKQPVAFWCNPISGHNTLYWYLQNLGQGPELLIRYENEEAVDDSQLPKDRFSAERLKGVDSTLKIQPAELGDSAVYLCASSHRGSNTGELFFGEGSRLTVL.

CDR3 protein: CSARDVPSGGGYNEQFF. The V and J genes are TRBV20-1 and TRBJ2-1; absent DNA, TCRdb's TRBD2 call cannot be checked. Germline CDR1 and CDR2: DFQATT and SNEGSKA (reference sequence). CDR3 size: 17 residues.

The rearrangement uses TRBV10-3 and TRBJ2-3; TCRdb selects TRBD1, and the lack of DNA leaves this call unchecked. This CDR3 comprises 15 residues. In germline, CDR1 is ENHRY, CDR2 SYGVKD. CDR3 sequence reads: CAISDRGQGEDTQYF.

The rearrangement links TRBV18 to TRBJ2-6; the D call from TCRdb, TRBD1, cannot be confirmed without DNA. CDR3 size: 16 residues. Germline CDR1 KGHSH, CDR2 LQKENI. The chain's CDR3 is CASSPGQVSGANVLTF.